Here is one T cell receptor (beta chain) with its context. These data originate in a study of T cell changes during pregnancy in multiple sclerosis. Profiling relied on immunoSEQ multiplex PCR, and the TCRdb table lists in-frame clones only, not all of them. The sample has 50,000 to 65,000 clones, around 90% seen once; the top ten hold 0.76%. Sequenced material: CD4+ T cells from peripheral blood mononuclear cells, taken in the first trimester of pregnancy. The clonotype originates from a female donor with multiple sclerosis, enrolled in a pregnancy study.

In DNA, the CDR3 is TGTGCCAGCAGCTTAGGCCCCGTCCCCAACACCGGGGAGCTGTTTTTT. Translation: CASSLGPVPNTGELFF. This chain links TRBV7-3 with TRBJ2-2; D is undetermined. CDR1 and CDR2 (germline): SGHTA, FQGTGA. V was cut by 2 bases and J by 2 bases, with 12 bases left in between. The CDR3 totals 16 residues.